The 17 T cell receptor beta chains presented below share a single source sample, sequenced in a study of control samples from healthy donors and cancer patients. Data came from immunoSEQ multiplex PCR; TCRdb stores just in-frame clones and leaves some out. The data show about 55,000 clones, roughly 95% seen once. The sequencing input was blood. Every receptor here comes from a woman aged 18-35 years in good health.

The CDR3 bases are TGTGCCAGCAGCACCAGGGGGAGGGAGGGCTACACCTTC. Its protein product is CASSTRGREGYTF. The V gene is TRBV6-5, the J gene TRBJ1-2; 7 positions agree with TRBD1. Trimming cost V 6 bases and J 8 bases; bases outside gene matches: 9. The CDR3 is made up of 13 amino acids. CDR1 and CDR2 (germline): MNHEY, SVGAGI.

This chain joins TRBV7-9 and TRBJ1-2; 8 positions match TRBD1. The CDR3 runs 13 residues. Trimming at V came to 5 bases and at J to 9 bases, leaving 8 bases not matched to a gene. Germline V gives CDR1 SEHNR, CDR2 FQNEAQ (reference sequence). The CDR3 region is CASSATGETSYTF. CDR3 in DNA: TGTGCCAGCAGCGCGACAGGGGAAACGAGCTACACCTTC.

The chain carries TRBV6-1 and TRBJ2-3, with 8 bases lining up with TRBD2. J lost 4 bases, V lost 3 bases, and 3 bases had no gene match. Germline values: CDR1 MNHNS, CDR2 SASEGT. The CDR3 loop spans 14 amino acids. The CDR3 nucleotides are TGTGCCAGCAGTGAGCGGGGGGCAGCAGATACGCAGTATTTT. It codes for CASSERGAADTQYF.

The chain combines TRBV20-1 with TRBJ1-6, with D hard to call. The CDR3 is made up of 17 amino acids. CDR1 and CDR2 (germline): DFQATT, SNEGSKA (reference sequence). V lost 6 bases and J lost 0, with 18 bases in between. The DNA of the CDR3 is TGCAGTGCCAGTAGCCAAACCAAAAGCTCCTATAATTCACCCCTCCACTTT. Translated, it gives CSASSQTKSSYNSPLHF.

V gene TRBV28 combines with J gene TRBJ1-2, with a tentative D call TRBD1 (6 bases). V dropped 5 bases and J dropped 14 bases, with 21 bases sitting between them. Germline CDR1 and CDR2: MDHEN and SYDVKM. The CDR3 consists of 13 residues. CDR3 region: CASSPRGTIRQTF. The CDR3 DNA follows: TGTGCCAGCAGTCCCAGGGGAACCATCCGCCAGACCTTC.

V usage is TRBV5-1 and J usage is TRBJ1-4; the match to TRBD1 covers 12 bases. J lost 7 bases, V lost 4 bases, and 8 bases had no gene match. From germline, CDR1 is SGHRS and CDR2 YFSETQ. The CDR3 is 16 residues long. The CDR3 reads CASSQGQGARSEKLFF. The CDR3 DNA reads TGCGCCAGCAGCCAGGGACAGGGGGCTCGAAGTGAAAAACTGTTTTTT.

The chain links TRBV7-8 to TRBJ1-1; D not resolved. The CDR3 sequence is 11 residues long. Germline-derived CDR1 and CDR2 are SGHVS and FQNEAQ. Trimming removed 3 bases from V and 1 base from J, with 0 bases in between. In DNA, the CDR3 is TGTGCCAGCAGCTTGAACACTGAAGCTTTCTTT. Its protein is CASSLNTEAFF.

The chain employs TRBV3-1 (or the pseudogene TRBV3-2) and TRBJ2-7; D gene ambiguous. The CDR3 is made up of 12 amino acids. Per the germline V gene, CDR1 is LGHDT and CDR2 is YNNKEL (reference sequence). Trimming left V 4 bases short and J 7 bases short, with 11 bases between. The CDR3 bases are TGTGCCAGCAGCCCGACCCCGGGTGAGCAGTACTTC. This gives the protein CASSPTPGEQYF.

With regard to this clone: Other nucleotide sequences in the sample specify the same CDR3. The genes are TRBV2 and TRBJ1-4; D call uncertain. CDR1 is SNHLY, CDR2 FYNNEI, per germline. CDR3 length: 12 residues. V was trimmed by 6 bases and J by 4 bases, leaving 6 bases between them. CDR3 residues: CASRVVNEKLFF. CDR3 nucleotides: TGTGCCAGCAGGGTAGTTAATGAAAAACTGTTTTTT. Variable domain in full (rest from reference TRBV2 and TRBJ1-4): EPEVTQTPSHQVTQMGQEVILRCVPISNHLYFYWYRQILGQKVEFLVSFYNNEISEKSEIFDDQFSVERPDGSNFTLKIRSTKLEDSAMYFCASRVVNEKLFFGSGTQLSVL.

The CDR3 is CASSPAGTDTGELFF. In nucleotides, the CDR3 is TGTGCCAGCAGCCCAGCCGGGACGGATACCGGGGAGCTGTTTTTT. The J gene is TRBJ2-2, the V gene TRBV3-1 (or the pseudogene TRBV3-2), with D possibly called TRBD1 or TRBD2 (5 bases each). V lost 4 bases and J 5 bases, leaving 14 bases between the germline ends. Per the germline V gene, CDR1 is LGHDT and CDR2 is YNNKEL (reference sequence). CDR3 length: 15 residues.

The chain carries TRBV30 and TRBJ1-3; D is unresolved. V lost 3 bases and J lost 0, with 9 bases in between. The germline CDR1 and CDR2 sequences are GTSNPN and SVGIG (reference sequence). This CDR3 contains 14 residues. CDR3 residues: CAWSSSYSGNTIYF. The CDR3 DNA sequence: TGTGCCTGGAGCTCCTCGTACTCTGGAAACACCATATATTTT.

V is TRBV9 and J is TRBJ2-6, with D maybe TRBD2 (6 bases). CDR3 size: 17 residues. V dropped 0 bases and J dropped 2 bases, with 12 bases sitting between them. Germline CDR1 reads SGDLS; CDR2 reads YYNGEE. The CDR3 bases are TGTGCCAGCAGCGTAGGTGGAGGGGTCACTGGGGCCAACGTCCTGACTTTC. It translates to CASSVGGGVTGANVLTF.

The chain carries TRBV3-1 (or the pseudogene TRBV3-2) and TRBJ1-1, with D perhaps TRBD1 (6 bases). V was shortened by 0 bases and J by 4 bases, with 18 bases between the two germline ends. Germline V gives CDR1 LGHDT, CDR2 YNNKEL (reference sequence). CDR3 length: 17 amino acids. DNA of the CDR3: TGTGCCAGCAGCCAAGAATTTCAGGGGTATAGCAGCACTGAAGCTTTCTTT. This sequence encodes CASSQEFQGYSSTEAFF.

The chain couples TRBV9 to TRBJ2-5; 7 nucleotides line up with TRBD1. Trimming removed 0 bases from V and 5 bases from J; junction bases left unmatched: 4. Germline V CDR1 and CDR2: SGDLS, YYNGEE. The CDR3 has 14 amino acids. The CDR3 coding sequence is TGTGCCAGCAGCGTAGGGACAGGACGGGAGACCCAGTACTTC. It codes for CASSVGTGRETQYF.

In DNA form, the CDR3 reads TGCAGCGTTCAGTCCGGGACAGGGGGGTACGAGCAGTACTTC. The encoded protein is CSVQSGTGGYEQYF. The V and J genes are TRBV29-1 and TRBJ2-7; 11 bases match TRBD1. Germline CDR1 SQVTM, CDR2 ANQGSEA. The length of the CDR3 is 14 residues. With 5 bases clipped from V and 4 bases from J, the junction kept 7 bases outside the gene matches.

The J gene is TRBJ1-1, the V gene TRBV19, with a weak D call TRBD1 (5 bases). The V end lost 6 bases, the J end lost 2 bases, and 13 bases lay between the germline ends. CDR1 LNHDA and CDR2 SQIVND come from the germline V gene (reference sequence). CDR3 length: 14 residues. CDR3 coding DNA: TGTGCCAGTAGCTATGACAGTTCAAACACTGAAGCTTTCTTT. Translation gives CASSYDSSNTEAFF.

This clone appeared a single time. The genes are TRBV7-9 and TRBJ2-7; 7 bases agree with TRBD1. This CDR3 is 15 amino acids long. Trimming took 5 bases from V and 2 from J; bases not matched to a gene: 9. Per the germline V gene, CDR1 is SEHNR and CDR2 is FQNEAQ (reference sequence). CDR3 in DNA: TGTGCCAGCAGCCCCTTAAGACAGGGACCCTACGAGCAGTACTTC. Its translation is CASSPLRQGPYEQYF.